This T cell receptor (beta chain) was obtained from a study of identical twins. With 2 bases removed from V and 1 base from J, the gap between germline ends came to 9 bases. CDR1 is SGHTA and CDR2 is FQGNSA in the germline V gene. CDR3 length equals 15 residues. TCRdb re-derived calls from the 5' RACE reads in MiXCR, one entry per CDR3 protein. The sample yields some 1,600,000 distinct CDR3 sequences, less than 40% seen once. This clonotype has just a few counts. Material for sequencing was cord blood. The rearrangement joins TRBV7-2 to TRBJ1-5, with D possibly being TRBD1 (5 bases). The origin of this receptor is a newborn girl in good health. CDR3 sequence reads: CASSLSQGSNQPQHF. Here the CDR3 DNA reads TGTGCCAGCAGCTTATCGCAGGGCAGCAATCAGCCCCAGCATTTT.